Listed below are T cell receptor beta chains from one sample, sequenced in a study of T cell responses to AZD1222 COVID-19 vaccine. Profiled with immunoSEQ multiplex PCR; TCRdb holds only in-frame clones, not every one. The table lists some 96,000 clones, almost 90% of them singletons. Source: peripheral blood, taken 28 days after the second AZD1222 dose. The source of these receptors is an adult who received the AZD1222 COVID-19 vaccine. CDR3s include the opening cysteine and the closing phenylalanine or tryptophan. A D gene is named only where the DNA matches it firmly.

DNA	CDR3	D	V	J
TGCAGCGTTACAGCGAGGGGGAGTGGTGTTACGCAGTATTTT	CSVTARGSGVTQYF	NA	TRBV29-1	TRBJ2-3
TGTGCCATCAGTGAGCGGAACAAGCCGAACACCGGGGAGCTGTTTTTT	CAISERNKPNTGELFF	NA	TRBV10-3	TRBJ2-2
TGTGCCAGCAGTTACAGGGGGACAGGGGGCAATGAGCAGTTCTTC	CASSYRGTGGNEQFF	TRBD1	TRBV6-2/TRBV6-3	TRBJ2-1
TGTGCCAGCAGTTTAAGTAGTTCCCAGCATTTT	CASSLSSSQHF	NA	TRBV28	TRBJ1-5
TGTGCCAGCAGAGGGATCCGTACCTACGAGCAGTACTTC	CASRGIRTYEQYF	NA	TRBV6-5	TRBJ2-7
TGTGCCAGCAGTTCAACAGGGCCCTCACAGAATTCACCCCTCCACTTT	CASSSTGPSQNSPLHF	NA	TRBV27	TRBJ1-6
TGTGCCAGCACTCCCCTCCGAGGGAACACTGAAGCTTTCTTT	CASTPLRGNTEAFF	NA	TRBV28	TRBJ1-1
TGTGCCAGCAGTTTACGGGGACAGAACTATTTGAACACTGAAGCTTTCTTT	CASSLRGQNYLNTEAFF	TRBD1	TRBV27	TRBJ1-1
TGCAGTGCTAGTCAGGGTAATGAGCAGTTCTTC	CSASQGNEQFF	NA	TRBV20-1	TRBJ2-1
TGTGCCAGCAGCTTAGATCGGGGCAGTTATTCACCCCTCCACTTT	CASSLDRGSYSPLHF	NA	TRBV11-2	TRBJ1-6
TGTGCCAGCACGTATGTCACAGGGTCAAGTGAAAAACTGTTTTTT	CASTYVTGSSEKLFF	NA	TRBV2	TRBJ1-4
TGTGCCAGCAGCCCAAGACAGGGTACCTACAATGAGCAGTTCTTC	CASSPRQGTYNEQFF	NA	TRBV21-1	TRBJ2-1
TGCGCCAGCAGCCCCGGGACTAGCGGACCCACAGATACGCAGTATTTT	CASSPGTSGPTDTQYF	TRBD2	TRBV5-1	TRBJ2-3
TGTGCCAGCATTTCTGGGGGGAGACAGGGCTACACCTTC	CASISGGRQGYTF	NA	TRBV28	TRBJ1-2
TGTGCCAGCAGTTGGGACGGCGCATACGAGCAGTACTTC	CASSWDGAYEQYF	NA	TRBV6-2/TRBV6-3	TRBJ2-7